The sequence of this T cell receptor (beta chain) was determined in a study of T cell changes during pregnancy in multiple sclerosis. The assay was immunoSEQ multiplex PCR, and TCRdb's table has in-frame clones only and misses some. The sample yields around 21,000 clones, roughly nine tenths seen once. V gave up 2 bases and J gave up 7 bases; unmatched junction bases: 5. Germline V gene lookup returns CDR1 SGHRS and CDR2 YFSETQ. The CDR3 loop spans 14 amino acids. The material sequenced was CD8+ T cells from peripheral blood mononuclear cells, taken after pregnancy. The origin of this receptor is a female donor in good health, enrolled as a control in a pregnancy study. The chain couples TRBV5-1 to TRBJ2-1, with 8 bases aligning to TRBD1. The CDR3 region is CASSFRTGLNEQFF. The CDR3 region has the DNA TGCGCCAGCAGCTTCCGGACAGGGCTGAATGAGCAGTTCTTC.